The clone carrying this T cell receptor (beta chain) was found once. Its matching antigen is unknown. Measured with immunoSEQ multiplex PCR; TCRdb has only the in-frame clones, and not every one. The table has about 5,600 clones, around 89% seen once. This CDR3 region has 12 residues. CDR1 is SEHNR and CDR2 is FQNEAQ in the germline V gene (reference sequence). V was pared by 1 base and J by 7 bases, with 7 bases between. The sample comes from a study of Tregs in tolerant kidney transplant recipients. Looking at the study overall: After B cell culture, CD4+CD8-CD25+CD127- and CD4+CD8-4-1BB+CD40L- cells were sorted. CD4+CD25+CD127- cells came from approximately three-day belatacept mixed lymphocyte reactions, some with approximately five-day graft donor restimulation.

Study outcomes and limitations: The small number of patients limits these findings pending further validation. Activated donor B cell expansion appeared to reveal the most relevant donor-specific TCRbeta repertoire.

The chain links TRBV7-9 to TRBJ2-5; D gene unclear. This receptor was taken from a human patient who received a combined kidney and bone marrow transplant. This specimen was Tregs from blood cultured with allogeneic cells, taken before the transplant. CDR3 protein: CASSLEVGTQYF. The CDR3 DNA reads TGTGCCAGCAGCTTAGAAGTCGGGACCCAGTACTTC.